Included here is one TCR beta chain sequence, with context. Its target is not known. Sequencing used immunoSEQ multiplex PCR; TCRdb keeps in-frame clones, though not all of them. In the table there are approximately 77,000 clones, more than 90% of which are singletons. The data stem from a study of OX40 agonist ivuxolimab in advanced cancers. Germline assignment: CDR1 SGHVS and CDR2 FQNEAQ. With 3 bases clipped from V and 1 base from J, the junction kept 5 bases outside the gene matches. The CDR3 sequence is 15 residues long. Study outcomes and limitations: Researchers did not establish what antigens the expanded peripheral T cells target. CD4+ and CD8+ T cells in blood underwent clonal expansion by week 6 at 0.1 to 3.0 mg/kg.

The V gene is TRBV7-8, the J gene TRBJ1-1, with 7 bases matching TRBD1. Sequenced here: CD4+ or CD8+ T cells sorted from blood, sampled in a trial of the OX40 agonist ivuxolimab. The TCR sequence derives from an adult with an advanced solid tumor such as melanoma, head and neck, liver or kidney cancer. The CDR3 here is CASSFGRQGNTEAFF. The DNA for the CDR3 is TGTGCCAGCAGCTTCGGTCGACAGGGGAACACTGAAGCTTTCTTT.